The clone carrying this TCR beta chain was counted a few times. Its antigen is undetermined. The CDR3 contains 13 residues. Germline CDR1 reads LGHNT; CDR2 reads FRNRAP. Trimming left V 5 bases short and J 0 bases short, with 7 bases between. The entry originates in a study of T cells in Graves' hyperthyroidism and ophthalmopathy. Overall study results and limits: The model's output predicted ophthalmopathy at a median of roughly seven months prior to onset. In simple terms, a model built on 13 V-J features told ophthalmopathy apart from stable hyperthyroidism.

What was amplified from RNA transcripts were TCR beta CDR3 regions. HTBI primers were the set used in a first-round RT-PCR of the TCR CDR3. Via MiXCR, TCRdb re-called the multiplex PCR reads, giving one row per CDR3 protein. The profile covers 500,000 or so distinct CDR3 sequences, with 15% to 20% appearing a single time and roughly 15% taken by the ten largest. Uncontrolled infection, other autoimmune disease, pregnancy or lactation excluded patients. Clinical symptoms, serum thyroxine and TRAb, thyroid ultrasound and orbital computed tomography together formed the diagnostic basis. V usage is TRBV12-5 and J usage is TRBJ1-2; D is unclear. The sequence came from a woman aged 18 to 35 with Graves' ophthalmopathy. The sample taken for sequencing was blood. This CDR3 reads CASGGGSNYGYTF. As DNA, the CDR3 is TGTGCTAGTGGTGGAGGTTCTAACTATGGCTACACCTTC. Drawing the rest from reference TRBV12-5 and TRBJ1-2, the complete variable domain is DARVTQTPRHKVTEMGQEVTMRCQPILGHNTVFWYRQTMMQGLELLAYFRNRAPLDDSGMPKDRFSAEMPDATLATLKIQPSEPRDSAVYFCASGGGSNYGYTFGSGTRLTVV.